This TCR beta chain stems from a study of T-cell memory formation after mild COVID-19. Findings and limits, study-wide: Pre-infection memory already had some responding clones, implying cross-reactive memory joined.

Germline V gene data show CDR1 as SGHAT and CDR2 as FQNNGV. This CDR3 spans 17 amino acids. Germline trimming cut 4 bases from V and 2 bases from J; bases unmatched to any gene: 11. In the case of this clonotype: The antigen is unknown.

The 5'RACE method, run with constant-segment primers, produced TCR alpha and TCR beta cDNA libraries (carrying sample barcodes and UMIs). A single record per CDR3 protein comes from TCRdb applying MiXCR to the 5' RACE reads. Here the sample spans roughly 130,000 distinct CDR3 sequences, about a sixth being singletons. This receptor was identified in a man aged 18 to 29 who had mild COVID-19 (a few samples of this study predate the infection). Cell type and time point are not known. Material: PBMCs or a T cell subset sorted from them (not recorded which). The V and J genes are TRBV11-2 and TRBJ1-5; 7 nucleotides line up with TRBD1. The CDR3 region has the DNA TGTGCCAGCAGCTCCCAAACAGGTACAGGGGGCAATCAGCCCCAGCATTTT. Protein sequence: CASSSQTGTGGNQPQHF.